This T cell receptor (beta chain) was captured in a study of Tregs in tolerant kidney transplant recipients (dated by TCRdb to between 2017 and 2020). General notes on the study: Before combined kidney and bone marrow transplantation, this study identified donor-specific regulatory T cells using TCRbeta sequencing and then followed those same cells after transplant.

CDR1 SGHAT and CDR2 FQNNGV were looked up in the germline V gene. The CDR3 measures 14 amino acids from cysteine to phenylalanine. The DNA covers only part of the CDR3, 33 bases in frame from base 1. V is shortened by 5 bases, J by 5 bases, and the region joining them spans 16 bases. In regard to this clone: Its cognate antigen has yet to be identified. Sequencing ends 3 residues short of the CDR3 end; the germline J gene provides the rest.

The time point label here, explained by the study, means: 6 months after combined kidney and bone marrow transplant. The transplants used related donors with nonmyeloablative bone marrow transplantation, and mixed chimerism in the human trials was transient. Thawed PBMCs were FACS-sorted into unstimulated Tregs (CD4+CD25+CD127-), CD4+ non-Tregs (CD4+CD25-), CD4 cells and CD8 cells. 4 combined kidney and bone marrow transplant recipients from the ITN036ST trial were included as patients, and samples were available only from these trial subjects. Healthy control blood was separated into PBMCs by Ficoll density gradient and cryopreserved, and patient PBMCs were collected both before and after transplant. What the work shows at the level of the full study, not this receptor alone: Biological reproducibility was not directly assessed, although technical replication error appeared to be minimal. Because only a small number of patients were included, the study had limitations, and the results will need to be validated in larger populations as well as under other immunosuppression protocols. The most biologically relevant and donor-specific TCRbeta repertoire appeared to be identified by expanding Tregs with activated donor B cells. For some patients, the PCR primers changed as time went on, which meant samples from those patients could not be compared with one another at the nucleotide level. In tolerant patients, the expansion of donor-specific Tregs was greater than global Treg expansion, suggesting that the expansion was antigen-driven rather than nonspecific.

Genomic DNA was extracted from sorted cells with the QIAGEN DNeasy Blood and Tissue Kit for TCRbeta CDR3 sequencing. Through immunoSEQ, high-throughput TCRbeta CDR3 sequencing was done commercially, including PCR amplification with internal controls and bias correction. On the study's bioinformatics: Unique productive TCRbeta sequences were defined by CDR3 nucleotide sequence where primers matched, otherwise by CDR3 amino acid sequence with Vbeta and Jbeta genes. To correct sorting error, sequences shared between sorted populations at a frequency ratio of 2:1 or less were removed; the rest were assigned to the higher population. Donor-reactive sequences were defined as at least 5-fold expanded in CFSE-low cells versus unstimulated cells, with frequency of at least 0.01% in CFSE-low cells. Jensen-Shannon divergence, calculated on the top 100 TCRbeta sequences ranked by frequency, was used to quantify repertoire divergence. For samples with multiple sequencing runs, sorting error was corrected separately for each run before the runs were pooled. This immuneACCESS table, as held by TCRdb, lists in-frame sequences with V and J called but not all clones. Of the missing ones, under half trace to an unresolved V gene in checked studies; the others have no known cause. That table furnishes V, J and clone size, whereas the DNA furnished D and trimming. For this sample, the table gives roughly 23,000 clones. The ten largest clonotypes hold 4.1% of the sample.

The rearranged chain carries TRBV11-2 and TRBJ2-7; the D gene is not confidently resolved. Here the sequenced sample was CD4+ T cells from blood (PBMCs), taken 6 months after the transplant. The receptor was derived from a human patient who received a combined kidney and bone marrow transplant. Once a transplant has taken place, some T cells may be donor derived. Incomplete CDR3 DNA: TGTGCCAGCAGCCCCCATACAAGTTACGACGAG. It specifies CASSPHTSYDE. The full CDR3 sequence reads CASSPHTSYDEQYF.